The 14 T cell receptor beta chains below were found in one sample sequenced in a study of blood T cell repertoires in COVID-19. The repertoire was sequenced with immunoSEQ multiplex PCR; TCRdb's copy has only in-frame clones and lacks some. This sample has some 68,000 clones; roughly 90% occur once, and the top ten carry roughly 4.4%. Sequencing used peripheral blood. The receptors shown here come from a middle-aged man with active COVID-19.

The genes are TRBV28 and TRBJ2-3; D gene uncertain. The V gene lost 5 bases and the J gene lost 3 bases, with 9 bases spanning the gap. CDR1 is MDHEN, CDR2 SYDVKM, per germline. The CDR3 has 13 amino acids. Here the CDR3 reads CASSAPGTDTQYF. Here the CDR3 DNA reads TGTGCCAGCAGTGCCCCAGGAACAGATACGCAGTATTTT.

The chain couples TRBV10-3 to TRBJ2-7, with 16 positions matching TRBD2. Germline V gives CDR1 ENHRY, CDR2 SYGVKD. The CDR3 consists of 14 residues. The ends lost 7 bases at V and 6 bases at J; junction bases unmatched: 3. DNA of the CDR3: TGTGCCATCACGGGACTAGCGGGAGGGGGCGAGCAGTACTTC. Translation: CAITGLAGGGEQYF.

This chain links TRBV5-1 with TRBJ2-5, with a weak D call TRBD2 (5 bases). The CDR3 spans 15 residues. Germline CDR1 SGHRS, CDR2 YFSETQ. V lost 2 bases, J lost 2 bases, and 13 bases lay in between. This CDR3 is CASSFDGLKQETQYF. The CDR3 region has the DNA TGCGCCAGCAGCTTCGACGGACTGAAACAAGAGACCCAGTACTTC.

This chain joins TRBV15 and TRBJ2-3; TRBD2 matches 9 bases. Germline-derived CDR1 and CDR2 are LNHNV and YYDKDF (reference sequence). The CDR3 has 16 amino acids. The V and J ends lost 1 base and 2 bases, in that order; junction bases with no gene match: 4. The CDR3 loop reads CATSRGLAGSTDTQYF. The CDR3 nucleotides are TGTGCCACCAGCAGAGGCCTAGCGGGGTCCACAGATACGCAGTATTTT.

The chain couples TRBV30 to TRBJ2-7, with 7 bases identical to TRBD1. The CDR3 runs 13 residues. The J segment lost 7 bases and the V segment lost 0 bases, leaving 6 bases of the junction unmatched. Germline V gives CDR1 GTSNPN, CDR2 SVGIG (reference sequence). The CDR3 sequence is CAWSVRAGGEQYF. The DNA of the CDR3 is TGTGCCTGGAGTGTACGGGCAGGGGGTGAGCAGTACTTC.

The chain uses TRBV6-5 and TRBJ2-5; no reliable D call. The CDR3 totals 14 residues. The germline V gene has CDR1 MNHEY and CDR2 SVGAGI. V was clipped by 6 bases and J by 7 bases, with 18 bases between them. The DNA for the CDR3 is TGTGCCAGCAGCCAACCTAGAGTAGAACGGACCCAGTACTTC. Its protein is CASSQPRVERTQYF.

This clone was seen only once. Written as DNA, the CDR3 is TGTGCCAGCAGCTTAAGAACTGGACTAGCCAAAAACATTCAGTACTTC. Residues: CASSLRTGLAKNIQYF. This sequence joins TRBV7-8 and TRBJ2-4; a weak D match, TRBD2 (5 bases). The CDR3 runs 16 residues. V lost 2 bases to trimming and J lost 0 bases, with 11 bases between them. Germline lookup yields CDR1 SGHVS and CDR2 FQNEAQ.

This sequence joins TRBV5-4 and TRBJ2-5; 13 bases line up with TRBD2. The V and J ends lost 0 bases and 5 bases, in that order; junction bases with no gene match: 7. Germline CDR1 reads SGHNT; CDR2 reads YYREEE (reference sequence). The CDR3 runs 17 residues. CDR3 nucleotide sequence: TGTGCCAGCAGCTTGGGGGCACTAGCGGGGGGGCCGGAGACCCAGTACTTC. Encoded protein: CASSLGALAGGPETQYF.

The gene calls are TRBV5-1 and TRBJ1-2; TRBD1 matches at 8 bases. J gave up 2 bases and V 3 bases, and 6 bases lay outside the gene matches. CDR1 is SGHRS and CDR2 is YFSETQ in the germline V gene. This CDR3 is built from 15 residues. The CDR3 reads CASSSTSGGNYGYTF. The CDR3 DNA reads as TGCGCCAGCAGCTCCACCTCAGGGGGCAACTATGGCTACACCTTC.

This clone was recorded once. The chain is built from TRBV7-3 and TRBJ2-1, with a weak D call TRBD2 (6 bases). Trimming shortened V by 1 base and J by 0 bases, and 7 bases separated the two germline ends. The germline CDR1 and CDR2 sequences are SGHTA and FQGTGA. This CDR3 comprises 15 residues. DNA for the CDR3: TGTGCCAGCAGCTTAAGACTAGTCTCCTACAATGAGCAGTTCTTC. Its translation is CASSLRLVSYNEQFF.

This chain links TRBV7-2 with TRBJ2-7; D unclear. CDR1 SGHTA and CDR2 FQGNSA come from the germline V gene. The V end lost 1 base, the J end lost 3 bases, and 13 bases lay between the germline ends. This CDR3 has 15 residues. The CDR3 spells CASSLVGTENYEQYF. CDR3 in DNA: TGTGCCAGCAGCTTAGTAGGAACAGAGAACTACGAGCAGTACTTC.

The genes are TRBV20-1 and TRBJ2-5, with TRBD2 matching over 9 bases. The CDR3 length is 16 residues. V trimming: 3 bases; J trimming: 7 bases; junction bases outside the gene matches: 15. Looked up from germline, CDR1 is DFQATT and CDR2 is SNEGSKA (reference sequence). Here the CDR3 DNA reads TGCAGTGCTAGTACCGTGGGACTAGCCGGAGGGGGGACCCAGTACTTC. It specifies CSASTVGLAGGGTQYF.

The V and J genes are TRBV2 and TRBJ2-6; D possibly corresponds to TRBD1 (6 bases). This CDR3 comprises 14 residues. V lost 7 bases to trimming and J lost 4 bases, with 11 bases between them. From germline, CDR1 is SNHLY and CDR2 FYNNEI. CDR3 DNA: TGTGCCAGCACAGGGGCTGCAGGGGCCAACGTCCTGACTTTC. Encoded protein: CASTGAAGANVLTF.

The chain carries TRBV2 and TRBJ1-1; 9 bases are shared with TRBD1. V shed 6 bases and J 6 bases; nucleotides not matched to a gene: 8. Germline CDR1 and CDR2: SNHLY and FYNNEI. The CDR3 runs to 14 residues. The CDR3 protein is CASRVRQGVPEAFF. Here the CDR3 DNA reads TGTGCCAGCAGGGTCAGACAGGGGGTCCCTGAAGCTTTCTTT.